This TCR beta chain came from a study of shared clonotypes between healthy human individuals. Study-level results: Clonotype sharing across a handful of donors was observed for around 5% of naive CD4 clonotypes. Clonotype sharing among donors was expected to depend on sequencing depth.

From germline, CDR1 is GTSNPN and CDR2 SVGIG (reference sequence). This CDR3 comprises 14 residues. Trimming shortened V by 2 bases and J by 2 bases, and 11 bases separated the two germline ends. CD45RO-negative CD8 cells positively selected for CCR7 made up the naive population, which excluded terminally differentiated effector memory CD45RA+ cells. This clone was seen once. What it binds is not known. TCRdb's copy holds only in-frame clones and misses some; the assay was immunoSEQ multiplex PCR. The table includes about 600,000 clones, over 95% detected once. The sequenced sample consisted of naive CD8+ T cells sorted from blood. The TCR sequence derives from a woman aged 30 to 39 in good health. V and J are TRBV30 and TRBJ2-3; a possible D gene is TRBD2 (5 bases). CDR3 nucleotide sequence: TGTGCCTGGAGTCGAGGGATGGACACAGATACGCAGTATTTT. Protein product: CAWSRGMDTDTQYF.